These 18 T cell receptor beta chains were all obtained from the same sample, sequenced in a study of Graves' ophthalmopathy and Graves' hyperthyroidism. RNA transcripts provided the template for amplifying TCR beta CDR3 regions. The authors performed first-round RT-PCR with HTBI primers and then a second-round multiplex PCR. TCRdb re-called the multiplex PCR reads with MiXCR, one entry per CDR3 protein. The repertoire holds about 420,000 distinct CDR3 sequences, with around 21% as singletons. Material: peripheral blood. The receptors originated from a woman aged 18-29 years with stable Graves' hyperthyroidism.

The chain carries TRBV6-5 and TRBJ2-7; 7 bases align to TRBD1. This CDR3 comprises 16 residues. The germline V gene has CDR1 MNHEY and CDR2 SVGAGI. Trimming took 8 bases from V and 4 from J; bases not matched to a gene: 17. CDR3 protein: CASGSTTGKTIYEQYF. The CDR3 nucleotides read TGTGCCAGCGGTTCAACGACAGGGAAGACTATTTACGAGCAGTACTTC.

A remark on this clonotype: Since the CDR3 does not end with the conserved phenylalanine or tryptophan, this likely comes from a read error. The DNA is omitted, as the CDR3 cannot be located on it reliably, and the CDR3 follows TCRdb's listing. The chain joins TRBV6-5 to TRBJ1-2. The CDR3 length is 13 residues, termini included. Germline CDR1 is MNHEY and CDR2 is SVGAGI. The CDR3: CASSYQGNYGYRV.

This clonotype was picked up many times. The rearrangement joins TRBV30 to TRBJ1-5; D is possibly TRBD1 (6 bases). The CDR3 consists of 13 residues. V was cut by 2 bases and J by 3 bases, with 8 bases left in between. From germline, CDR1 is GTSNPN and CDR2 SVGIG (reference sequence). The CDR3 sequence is CAWSRGDNQPQHF. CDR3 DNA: TGTGCCTGGAGTAGGGGGGACAATCAGCCCCAGCATTTT.

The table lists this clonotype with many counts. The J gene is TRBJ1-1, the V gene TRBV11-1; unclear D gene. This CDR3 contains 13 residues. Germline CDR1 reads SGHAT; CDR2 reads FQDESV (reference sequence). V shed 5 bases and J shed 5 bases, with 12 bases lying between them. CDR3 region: CASSIIRGTEAFF. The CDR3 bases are TGTGCCAGCAGCATCATAAGAGGAACTGAAGCTTTCTTT.

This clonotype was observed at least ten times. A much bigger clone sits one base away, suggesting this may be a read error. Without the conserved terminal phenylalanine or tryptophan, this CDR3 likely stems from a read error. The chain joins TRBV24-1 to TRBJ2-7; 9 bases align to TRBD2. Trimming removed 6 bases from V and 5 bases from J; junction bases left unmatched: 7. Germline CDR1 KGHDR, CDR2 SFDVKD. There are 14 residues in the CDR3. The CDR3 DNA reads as TGTGCCACCAGTACGCGGGAGGGCCGGAACGAGCAGTACCTC. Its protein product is CATSTREGRNEQYL.

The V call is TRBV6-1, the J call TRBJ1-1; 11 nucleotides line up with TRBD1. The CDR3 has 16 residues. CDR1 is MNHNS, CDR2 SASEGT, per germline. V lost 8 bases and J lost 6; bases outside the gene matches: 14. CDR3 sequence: CASGQGASLSHSEAFF. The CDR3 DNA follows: TGTGCCAGCGGACAGGGGGCATCCCTATCCCACTCTGAAGCTTTCTTT.

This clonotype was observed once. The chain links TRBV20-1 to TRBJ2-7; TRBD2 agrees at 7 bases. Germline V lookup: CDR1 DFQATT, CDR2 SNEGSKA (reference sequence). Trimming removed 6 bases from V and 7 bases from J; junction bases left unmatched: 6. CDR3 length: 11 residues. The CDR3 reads CSAKLAWEQYF. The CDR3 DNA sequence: TGCAGTGCAAAACTAGCGTGGGAGCAGTACTTC.

CDR3 protein: CASSQVGTSDSRASYEQYF. DNA of the CDR3: TGTGCCAGCAGCCAAGTCGGGACTAGCGACTCCAGGGCCTCCTACGAGCAGTACTTC. The gene calls are TRBV4-2 and TRBJ2-7, with 10 nucleotides matching TRBD2. After removal of 1 base from V and 0 bases from J, the junction contained 12 bases not matched to a gene. This CDR3 comprises 19 residues. From germline, CDR1 is LGHNA and CDR2 YNFKEQ.

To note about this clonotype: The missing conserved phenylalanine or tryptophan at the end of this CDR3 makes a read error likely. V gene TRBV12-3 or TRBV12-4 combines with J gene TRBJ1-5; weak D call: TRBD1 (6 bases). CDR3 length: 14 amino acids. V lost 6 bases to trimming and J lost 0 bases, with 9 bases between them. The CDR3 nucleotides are TGTGCCAGCAGAGGGGACACTAGCAATCAGCCCCAGCATGTT. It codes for CASRGDTSNQPQHV.

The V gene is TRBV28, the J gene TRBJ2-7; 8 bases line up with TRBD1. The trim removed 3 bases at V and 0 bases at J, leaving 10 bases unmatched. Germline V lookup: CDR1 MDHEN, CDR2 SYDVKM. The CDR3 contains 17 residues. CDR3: CASSFPIRDRFSYEQYF. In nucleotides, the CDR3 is TGTGCCAGCAGTTTCCCCATCCGGGACAGGTTCTCCTACGAGCAGTACTTC. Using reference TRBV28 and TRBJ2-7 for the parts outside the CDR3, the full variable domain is DVKVTQSSRYLVKRTGEKVFLECVQDMDHENMFWYRQDPGLGLRLIYFSYDVKMKEKGDIPEGYSVSREKKERFSLILESASTNQTSMYLCASSFPIRDRFSYEQYFGPGTRLTVT.

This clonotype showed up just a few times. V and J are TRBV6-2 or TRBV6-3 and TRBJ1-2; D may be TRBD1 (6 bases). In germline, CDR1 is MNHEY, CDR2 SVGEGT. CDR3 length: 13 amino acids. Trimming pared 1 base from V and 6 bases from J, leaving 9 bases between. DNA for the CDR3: TGTGCCAGCAGTTACTTCAGGGGCGATGGCTACACCTTC. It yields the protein CASSYFRGDGYTF.

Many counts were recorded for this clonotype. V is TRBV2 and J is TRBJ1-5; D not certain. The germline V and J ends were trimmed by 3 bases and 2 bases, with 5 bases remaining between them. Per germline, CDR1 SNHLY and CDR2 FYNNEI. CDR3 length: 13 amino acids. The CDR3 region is CASSDDGNQPQHF. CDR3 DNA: TGTGCCAGCAGTGACGACGGCAATCAGCCCCAGCATTTT.

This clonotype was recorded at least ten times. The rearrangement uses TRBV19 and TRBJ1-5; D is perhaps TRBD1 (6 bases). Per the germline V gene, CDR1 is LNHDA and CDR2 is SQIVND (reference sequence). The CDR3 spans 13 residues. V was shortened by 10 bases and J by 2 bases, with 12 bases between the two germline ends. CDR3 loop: CATGQFGNQPQHF. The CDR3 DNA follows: TGTGCCACCGGACAGTTTGGCAATCAGCCCCAGCATTTT.

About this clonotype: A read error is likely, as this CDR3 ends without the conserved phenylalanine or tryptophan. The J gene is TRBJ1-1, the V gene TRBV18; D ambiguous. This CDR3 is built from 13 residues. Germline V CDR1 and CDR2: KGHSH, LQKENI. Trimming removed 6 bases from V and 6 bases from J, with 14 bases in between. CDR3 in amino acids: CASSLIDRAEAFL. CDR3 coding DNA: TGTGCCAGCTCCCTTATAGATCGGGCTGAAGCTTTCCTT.

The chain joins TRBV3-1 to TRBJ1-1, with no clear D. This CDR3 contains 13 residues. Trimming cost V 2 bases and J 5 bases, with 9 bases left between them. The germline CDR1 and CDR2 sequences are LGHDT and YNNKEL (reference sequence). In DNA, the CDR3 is TGTGCCAGCAGCCAAAACGGCAGGACTGAAGCTTTCTTT. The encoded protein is CASSQNGRTEAFF.

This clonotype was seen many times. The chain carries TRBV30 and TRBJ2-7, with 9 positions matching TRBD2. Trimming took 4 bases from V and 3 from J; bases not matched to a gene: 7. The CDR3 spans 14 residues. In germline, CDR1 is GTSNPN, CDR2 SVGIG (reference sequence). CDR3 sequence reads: CAWKKREVLYEQYF. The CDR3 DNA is TGTGCCTGGAAAAAGCGGGAGGTCCTCTACGAGCAGTACTTC.

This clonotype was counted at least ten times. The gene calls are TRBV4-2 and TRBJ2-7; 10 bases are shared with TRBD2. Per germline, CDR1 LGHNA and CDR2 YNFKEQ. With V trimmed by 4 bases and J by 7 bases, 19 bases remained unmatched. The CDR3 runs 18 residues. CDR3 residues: CASSPQGASGSTNKEQYF. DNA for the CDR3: TGTGCCAGCAGCCCCCAAGGGGCTAGCGGGAGTACCAACAAGGAGCAGTACTTC.

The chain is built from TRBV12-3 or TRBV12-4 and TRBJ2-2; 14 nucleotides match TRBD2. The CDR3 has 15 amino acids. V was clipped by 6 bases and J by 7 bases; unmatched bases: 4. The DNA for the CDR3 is TGTGCCAGCAGCACCGGGACTAGCGGGAGCGGGGAGCTGTTTTTT. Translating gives CASSTGTSGSGELFF.